This TCR beta chain derives from a study of T cells in Graves' hyperthyroidism and ophthalmopathy. Hyperthyroidism, newly diagnosed and lasting under 2 months, affected patients aged 18 to 65. Patients having uncontrolled infection, another autoimmune disease, pregnancy or lactation were not included. Diagnoses rested on clinical symptoms, serum thyroxine and TRAb, thyroid ultrasound and orbital computed tomography. RNA transcripts yielded amplified TCR beta CDR3 regions. With the HTBI primer set, the TCR CDR3 went through a first round of RT-PCR. MiXCR, run by TCRdb on the multiplex PCR reads, gives a single entry per CDR3 protein. The sample has under 250,000 distinct CDR3 sequences; 17% are singletons. Study observations and caveats: Most thyroid-expanded clonotypes above 0.001 were also found in blood.

This clonotype appeared a single time. Antigen unknown. The sequence was obtained from a man in his fifties with Graves' hyperthyroidism. The sample taken for sequencing was blood.

The CDR3 sequence is CASSWVNQPQHF. DNA for the CDR3: TGTGCCAGTAGTTGGGTCAATCAGCCCCAGCATTTT. The chain is built from TRBV19 and TRBJ1-5; D unresolved. V gave up 5 bases and J gave up 3 bases, with 5 bases separating them. This CDR3 spans 12 amino acids. The germline V gene has CDR1 LNHDA and CDR2 SQIVND (reference sequence).